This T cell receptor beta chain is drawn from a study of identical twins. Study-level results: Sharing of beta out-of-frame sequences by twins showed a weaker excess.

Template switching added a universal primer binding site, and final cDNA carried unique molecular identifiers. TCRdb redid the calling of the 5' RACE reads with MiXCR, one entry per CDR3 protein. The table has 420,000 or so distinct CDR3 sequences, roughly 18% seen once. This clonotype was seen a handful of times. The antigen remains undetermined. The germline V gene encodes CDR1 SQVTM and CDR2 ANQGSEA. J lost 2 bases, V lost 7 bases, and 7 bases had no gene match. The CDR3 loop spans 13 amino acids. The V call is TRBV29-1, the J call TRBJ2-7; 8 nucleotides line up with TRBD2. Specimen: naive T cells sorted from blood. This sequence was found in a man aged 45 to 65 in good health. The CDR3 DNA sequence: TGCAGCGGTACTAGCGGTCCGACCTACGAGCAGTACTTC. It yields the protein CSGTSGPTYEQYF.